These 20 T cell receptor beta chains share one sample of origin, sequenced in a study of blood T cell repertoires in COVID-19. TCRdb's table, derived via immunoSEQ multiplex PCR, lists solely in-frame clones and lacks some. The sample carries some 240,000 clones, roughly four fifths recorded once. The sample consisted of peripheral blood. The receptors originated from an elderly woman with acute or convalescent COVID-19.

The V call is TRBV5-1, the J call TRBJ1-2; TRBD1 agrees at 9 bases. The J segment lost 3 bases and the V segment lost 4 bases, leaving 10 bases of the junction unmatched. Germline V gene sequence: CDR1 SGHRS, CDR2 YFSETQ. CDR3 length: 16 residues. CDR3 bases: TGCGCCAGCAGCCCGGGACGGACAGGGGACTACTATGGCTACACCTTC. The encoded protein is CASSPGRTGDYYGYTF.

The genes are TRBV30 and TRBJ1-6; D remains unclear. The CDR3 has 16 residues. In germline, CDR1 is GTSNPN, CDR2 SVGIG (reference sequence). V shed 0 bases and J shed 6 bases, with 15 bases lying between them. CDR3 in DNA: TGTGCCTGGAGTGTCATGTGGGAACGGGGTAATTCACCCCTCCACTTT. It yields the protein CAWSVMWERGNSPLHF.

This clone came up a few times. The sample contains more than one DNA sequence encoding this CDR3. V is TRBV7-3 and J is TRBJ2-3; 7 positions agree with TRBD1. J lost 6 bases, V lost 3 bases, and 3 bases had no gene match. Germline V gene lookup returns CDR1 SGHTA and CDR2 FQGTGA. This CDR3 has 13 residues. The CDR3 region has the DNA TGTGCCAGCAGCTTGACAGGGCCCGATACGCAGTATTTT. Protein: CASSLTGPDTQYF. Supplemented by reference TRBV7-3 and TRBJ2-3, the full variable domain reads GAGVSQTPSNKVTEKGKYVELRCDPISGHTALYWYRQSLGQGPEFLIYFQGTGAADDSGLPNDRFFAVRPEGSVSTLKIQRTERGDSAVYLCASSLTGPDTQYFGPGTRLTVL.

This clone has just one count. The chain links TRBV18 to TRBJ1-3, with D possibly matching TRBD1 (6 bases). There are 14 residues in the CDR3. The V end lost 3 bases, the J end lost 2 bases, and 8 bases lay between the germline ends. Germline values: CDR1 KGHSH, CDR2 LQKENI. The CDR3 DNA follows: TGTGCCAGCTCACCTGGGGACACTGGAAACACCATATATTTT. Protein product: CASSPGDTGNTIYF.

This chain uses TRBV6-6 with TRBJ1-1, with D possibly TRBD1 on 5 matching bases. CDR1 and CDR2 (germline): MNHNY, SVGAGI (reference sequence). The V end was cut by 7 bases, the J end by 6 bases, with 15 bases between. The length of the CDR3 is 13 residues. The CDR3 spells CASTYSRQSEAFF. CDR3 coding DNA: TGTGCCAGCACCTATTCCCGACAGTCTGAAGCTTTCTTT.

The CDR3 is CASNYGTGGGNSPLHF. The CDR3 DNA follows: TGTGCCAGCAACTATGGGACAGGGGGCGGTAATTCACCCCTCCACTTT. This sequence joins TRBV28 and TRBJ1-6; TRBD1 agrees at 12 bases. CDR3 length: 16 residues. Germline V gene lookup returns CDR1 MDHEN and CDR2 SYDVKM. V was pared by 7 bases and J by 6 bases, with 7 bases of the junction left unmatched.

In DNA, the CDR3 is TGTGCCAGCACCATTTCGGCAGGGGATTCACCCCTCCACTTT. It specifies CASTISAGDSPLHF. This chain uses TRBV5-4 with TRBJ1-6; tentatively, D is TRBD1 (6 bases). The germline V gene encodes CDR1 SGHNT and CDR2 YYREEE (reference sequence). V dropped 6 bases and J dropped 8 bases, with 15 bases sitting between them. CDR3 size: 14 residues.

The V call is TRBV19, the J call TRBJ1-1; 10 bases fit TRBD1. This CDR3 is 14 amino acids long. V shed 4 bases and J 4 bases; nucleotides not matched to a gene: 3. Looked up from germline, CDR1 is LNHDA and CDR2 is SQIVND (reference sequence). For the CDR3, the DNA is TGTGCCAGTAGTACGGACAGGGGGGGCACTGAAGCTTTCTTT. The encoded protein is CASSTDRGGTEAFF.

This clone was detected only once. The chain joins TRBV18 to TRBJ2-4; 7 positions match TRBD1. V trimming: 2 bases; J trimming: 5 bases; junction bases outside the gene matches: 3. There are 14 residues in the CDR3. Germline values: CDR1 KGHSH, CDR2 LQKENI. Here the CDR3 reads CASSPTGAENIQYF. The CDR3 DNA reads TGTGCCAGCTCACCAACAGGGGCTGAAAACATTCAGTACTTC.

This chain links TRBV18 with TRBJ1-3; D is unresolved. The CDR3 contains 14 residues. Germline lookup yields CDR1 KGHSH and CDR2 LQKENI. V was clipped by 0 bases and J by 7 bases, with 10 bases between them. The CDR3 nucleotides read TGTGCCAGCTCACCACCGGGTCTGAGGAACACCATATATTTT. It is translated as CASSPPGLRNTIYF. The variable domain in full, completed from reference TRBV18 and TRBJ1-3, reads NAGVMQNPRHLVRRRGQEARLRCSPMKGHSHVYWYRQLPEEGLKFMVYLQKENIIDESGMPKERFSAEFPKEGPSILRIQQVVRGDSAAYFCASSPPGLRNTIYFGEGSWLTVV.

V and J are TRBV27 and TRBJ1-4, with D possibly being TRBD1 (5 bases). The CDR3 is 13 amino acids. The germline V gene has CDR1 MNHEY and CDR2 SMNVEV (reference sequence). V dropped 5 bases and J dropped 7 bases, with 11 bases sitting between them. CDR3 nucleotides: TGTGCCAGCAGTGCCAGGGAGGGTGAAAAACTGTTTTTT. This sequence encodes CASSAREGEKLFF. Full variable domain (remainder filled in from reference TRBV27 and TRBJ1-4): EAQVTQNPRYLITVTGKKLTVTCSQNMNHEYMSWYRQDPGLGLRQIYYSMNVEVTDKGDVPEGYKVSRKEKRNFPLILESPSPNQTSLYFCASSAREGEKLFFGSGTQLSVL.

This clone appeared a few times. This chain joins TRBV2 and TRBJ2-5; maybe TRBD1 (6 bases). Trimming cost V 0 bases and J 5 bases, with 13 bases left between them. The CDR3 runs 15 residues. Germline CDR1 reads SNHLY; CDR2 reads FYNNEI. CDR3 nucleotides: TGTGCCAGCAGTGAAGCGCTTCAGGGGATGGAGACCCAGTACTTC. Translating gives CASSEALQGMETQYF.

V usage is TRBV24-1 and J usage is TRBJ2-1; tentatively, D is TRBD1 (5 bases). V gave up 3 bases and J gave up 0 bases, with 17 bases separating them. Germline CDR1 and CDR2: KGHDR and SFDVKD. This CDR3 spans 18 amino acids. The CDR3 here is CATSDNTGAGLSYNEQFF. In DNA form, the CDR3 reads TGTGCCACCAGTGATAACACCGGTGCAGGGCTCTCCTACAATGAGCAGTTCTTC.

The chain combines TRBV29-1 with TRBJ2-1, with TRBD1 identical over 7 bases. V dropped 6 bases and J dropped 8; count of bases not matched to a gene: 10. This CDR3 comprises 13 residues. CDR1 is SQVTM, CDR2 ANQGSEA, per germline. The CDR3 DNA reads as TGCAGCGTCTCGCGGACAGGCGGCGATGAGCAGTTCTTC. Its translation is CSVSRTGGDEQFF.

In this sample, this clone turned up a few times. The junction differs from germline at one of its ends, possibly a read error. CDR3 in DNA: TGTGCCAGCAGTTCGCTCGCGGGGGACCTTTGTTTT. Translating it yields CASSSLAGDLCF. The gene calls are TRBV6-5 and TRBJ2-3; 7 nucleotides line up with TRBD2. Germline CDR1 reads MNHEY; CDR2 reads SVGAGI. The CDR3 is 12 residues long.

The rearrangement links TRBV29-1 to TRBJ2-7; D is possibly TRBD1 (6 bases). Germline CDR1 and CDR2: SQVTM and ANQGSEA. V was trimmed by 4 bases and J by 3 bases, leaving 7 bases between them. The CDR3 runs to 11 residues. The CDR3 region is CSVGGGYEQYF. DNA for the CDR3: TGCAGCGTTGGAGGGGGCTACGAGCAGTACTTC.

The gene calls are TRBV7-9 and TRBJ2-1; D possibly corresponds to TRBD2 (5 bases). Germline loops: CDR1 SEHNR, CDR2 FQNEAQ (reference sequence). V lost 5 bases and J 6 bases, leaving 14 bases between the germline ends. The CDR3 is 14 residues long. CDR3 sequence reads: CASSDRLGGNEQFF. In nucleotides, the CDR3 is TGTGCCAGCAGCGATCGTCTTGGAGGCAATGAGCAGTTCTTC.

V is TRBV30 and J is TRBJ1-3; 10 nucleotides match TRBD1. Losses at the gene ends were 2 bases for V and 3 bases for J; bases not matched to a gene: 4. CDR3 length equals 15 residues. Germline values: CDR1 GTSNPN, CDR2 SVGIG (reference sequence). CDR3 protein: CAWSKGQGFGNTIYF. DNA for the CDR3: TGTGCCTGGAGTAAGGGACAGGGGTTTGGAAACACCATATATTTT.

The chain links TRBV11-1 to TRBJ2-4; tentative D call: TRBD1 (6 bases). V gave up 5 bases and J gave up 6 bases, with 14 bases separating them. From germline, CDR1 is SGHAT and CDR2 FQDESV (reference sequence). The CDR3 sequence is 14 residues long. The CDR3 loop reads CASSIQGSRNIQYF. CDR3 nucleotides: TGTGCCAGCAGCATACAGGGTTCGAGAAACATTCAGTACTTC.

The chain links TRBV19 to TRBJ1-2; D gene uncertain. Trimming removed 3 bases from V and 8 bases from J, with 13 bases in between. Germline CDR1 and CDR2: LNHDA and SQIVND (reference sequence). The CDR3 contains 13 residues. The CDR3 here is CASSMGVPEGYTF. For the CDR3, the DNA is TGTGCCAGTAGTATGGGAGTCCCGGAGGGCTACACCTTC.